The source of this TCR beta chain is a study of CD8+ T cells in alopecia areata (dated by TCRdb to 2016 to 2019). Regarding the study in general: Treated patients were enrolled in an open-label pilot trial of oral tofacitinib at 5 to 10 mg twice daily for moderate-to-severe alopecia areata. Tofacitinib was administered for 6 to 18 months, and 6 months of follow-up off drug were then conducted to assess delayed response and recurrence. Disease severity in treated patients was measured with the SALT score, which quantifies the percentage of affected scalp surface area. To study T cell clonal expansion in alopecia areata, the researchers applied high-throughput TCRbeta sequencing to both the C3H/HeJ mouse model and human patients. On the human side, TCRbeta sequencing was run on scalp tissue and on sorted CD4+ and CD8+ peripheral blood T cells from healthy controls and from alopecia areata patients with either patchy or totalis/universalis disease. Patients on tofacitinib were biopsied at baseline and after 4 and 24 weeks of treatment, and several of the patients also had a later scalp biopsy. Clonality in the scalp was compared among normal scalp (n=4), patchy alopecia areata scalp (n=8), and alopecia totalis/universalis scalp (n=8). RNA came from the PAXgene miRNA kit for fixed scalp, the miRNeasy kit for PBMCs, and the RNeasy kit for mouse skin. TCRbeta CDR3 regions were amplified by immunoSEQ multiplex PCR using 35 Vbeta forward and 13 Jbeta reverse primers.

Trimmed from V: 4 bases; trimmed from J: 8 bases; junction bases lacking a gene match: 9. Per the germline V gene, SGHTA is the CDR1 and FQGNSA is the CDR2. The CDR3 runs 14 residues from the cysteine to the phenylalanine. Here the CDR3 DNA is all that survives: 42 bases in frame from base 1. About this clone: No cognate antigen has been identified for it. The sample holds no much larger clone one base away, and base qualities are not on file.

Beyond this particular receptor, the publication reports: Unlike mouse skin, where gammadelta T cells dominate, normal human skin contains resident alphabeta T cells that get sequenced too, which complicates analysis of the scalp TCR repertoire. Higher clonality and more expanded CD8+ clones were observed in lesional scalp than in normal scalp, particularly in alopecia totalis/universalis, a finding suggestive of antigenic drive. Tofacitinib significantly lowered scalp clonality and the number of expanded CD8+ clones among the top 100 scalp clones. The treated cohort was small, with a single nonresponder, so links between baseline CD8+ expansion and response need larger studies. Many expanded lesional clones were found to persist in scalp and blood during tofacitinib treatment, and relapse after treatment cessation may be partly explained by this persistence. Shared TCR sequences between patients were less evident than in mice, which may be partly attributable to HLA diversity in the patient population.

Library preparation used the immunoSEQ multiplex PCR assay. RNA was extracted from all samples and reverse transcribed into cDNA, which served as template for TCR sequencing. First-strand cDNA was synthesized with SuperScript III using a 2:1 mix of oligo-dT and random hexamers. A synthetic immune receptor repertoire was used to measure amplification bias, and any remaining bias was corrected computationally. Per the authors' processing: Raw reads were preprocessed to remove errors, and CDR3 was defined by IMGT conventions from the conserved cysteine to phenylalanine. Clonality was computed by normalizing Shannon entropy by log2 of the number of productive unique TCRs and subtracting the result from 1. Whether each scalp clone was CD4 or CD8 was inferred by checking scalp TCRbeta sequences against the CD4 and CD8 repertoires from sorted blood. Imported from immuneACCESS, the table was reduced by TCRdb to in-frame sequences with V and J called. These copies leave out some clones; in studies compared against another copy, an unresolved V gene accounts for under half, and the cause of the remainder is not known. V and J calls and clone size follow that table, whereas D and trimming were derived from the DNA. The sample includes some 120,000 clones, with approximately 57% observed a single time. More than 5% of the sample is taken by the ten largest.

The meaning of the sample's time point label: about 4 weeks on oral tofacitinib. The intended sense of this specimen's treatment or condition label: oral pan-JAK inhibitor, 5-10 mg twice daily. From alopecia areata patients, peripheral blood was collected along with lesional scalp punch biopsies. After PBMCs were isolated by density centrifugation and stained for CD3, CD4 and CD8, a FACSAria was used to sort CD4+ and CD8+ T cells. The chain is encoded by TRBV7-2 joined to TRBJ1-2, with 8 bases matching TRBD1. This material consisted of CD4+ T cells sorted from blood, taken at week 4, from a patient treated with tofacitinib. The clonotype originates from a human donor with alopecia areata. The CDR3 in this case is CASSYPLTGEGYTF. The DNA sequence is as follows: TGTGCCAGCAGCTATCCCCTGACAGGGGAGGGCTACACCTTC.